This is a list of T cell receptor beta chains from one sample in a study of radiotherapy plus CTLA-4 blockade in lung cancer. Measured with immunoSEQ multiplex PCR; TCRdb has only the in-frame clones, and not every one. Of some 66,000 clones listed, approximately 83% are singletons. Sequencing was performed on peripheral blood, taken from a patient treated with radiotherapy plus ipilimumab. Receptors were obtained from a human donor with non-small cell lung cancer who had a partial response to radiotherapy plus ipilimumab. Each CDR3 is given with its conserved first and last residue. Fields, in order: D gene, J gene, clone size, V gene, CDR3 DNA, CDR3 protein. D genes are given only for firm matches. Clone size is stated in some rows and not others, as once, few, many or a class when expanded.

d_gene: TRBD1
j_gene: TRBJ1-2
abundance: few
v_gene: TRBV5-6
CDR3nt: TGTGCCAGCAGCCCCGGGACAGGGAGCTATGGCTACACCTTC
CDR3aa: CASSPGTGSYGYTF

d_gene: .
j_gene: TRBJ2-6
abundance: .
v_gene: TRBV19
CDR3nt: TGTGCCAGTACCCCCGTCGGGGGAAGCTCTGGGGCCAACGTCCTGACTTTC
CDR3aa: CASTPVGGSSGANVLTF

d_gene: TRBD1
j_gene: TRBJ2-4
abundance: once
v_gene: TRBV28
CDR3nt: TGTGCCAGCAGTTTGAAGGGGGCGCCGAACATTCAGTACTTC
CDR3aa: CASSLKGAPNIQYF

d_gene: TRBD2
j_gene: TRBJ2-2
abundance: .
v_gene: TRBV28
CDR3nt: TGTGCCAGCAGAGTGGGGGGGGTCAACACCGGGGAGCTGTTTTTT
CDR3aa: CASRVGGVNTGELFF

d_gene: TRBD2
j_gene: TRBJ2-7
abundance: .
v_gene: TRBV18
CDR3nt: TGTGCCAGCTCACCTCGATTAGCGGGGGACGAGCAGTACTTC
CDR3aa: CASSPRLAGDEQYF

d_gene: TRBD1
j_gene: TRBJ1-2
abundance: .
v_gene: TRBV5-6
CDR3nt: TGTGCCAGCAGCATGGGGACAGGGTATTATGGCTACACCTTC
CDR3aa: CASSMGTGYYGYTF

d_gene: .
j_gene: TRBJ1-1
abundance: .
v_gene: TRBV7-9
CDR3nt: TGTGCCAGCAGCTTGGCAGGGTCCATGAACACTGAAGCTTTCTTT
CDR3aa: CASSLAGSMNTEAFF

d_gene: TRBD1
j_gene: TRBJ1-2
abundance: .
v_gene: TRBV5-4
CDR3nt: TGTGCCAGCAGCCGTAGCGGGACAGCAGAATACTATGGCTACACCTTC
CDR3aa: CASSRSGTAEYYGYTF

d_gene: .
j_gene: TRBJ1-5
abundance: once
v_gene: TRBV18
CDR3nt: TGTGCCAGCTCACCTGCGGGGGGTCTAGGTCAGCCCCAGCATTTT
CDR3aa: CASSPAGGLGQPQHF

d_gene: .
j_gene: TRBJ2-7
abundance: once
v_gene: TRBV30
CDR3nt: TGTGCCTGCGGCAGGGTCGAGCAGTACTTC
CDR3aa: CACGRVEQYF

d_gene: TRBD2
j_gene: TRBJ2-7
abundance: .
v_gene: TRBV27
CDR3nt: TGTGCCAGCAGTGACTCTGTAGCGGGGGCGAGCTCCTACGAGCAGTACTTC
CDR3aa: CASSDSVAGASSYEQYF

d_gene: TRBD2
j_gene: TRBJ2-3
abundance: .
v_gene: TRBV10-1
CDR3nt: TGCGCCAGCTCTAGCGGGAGAGGGAAAACAGATACGCAGTATTTT
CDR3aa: CASSSGRGKTDTQYF

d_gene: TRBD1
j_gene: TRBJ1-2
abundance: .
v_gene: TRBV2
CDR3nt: TGTGCCAGCACGGGTGGGGACAGCGGCTATGGCTACACCTTC
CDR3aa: CASTGGDSGYGYTF

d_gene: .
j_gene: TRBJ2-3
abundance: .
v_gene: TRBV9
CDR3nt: TGTGCCAGCAGCGTAGGAGGGGGTCGCCCAGATACGCAGTATTTT
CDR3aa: CASSVGGGRPDTQYF

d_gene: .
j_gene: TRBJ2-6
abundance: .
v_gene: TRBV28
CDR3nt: TGTGCCAGCAGTCCGCGGGCTAGGAGCTCTGGGGCCAACGTCCTGACTTTC
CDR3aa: CASSPRARSSGANVLTF

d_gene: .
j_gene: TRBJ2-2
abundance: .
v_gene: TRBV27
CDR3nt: TGTGCCAGCAGTTCCCAAGGGGGTATTGGCACCGGGGAGCTGTTTTTT
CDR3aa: CASSSQGGIGTGELFF

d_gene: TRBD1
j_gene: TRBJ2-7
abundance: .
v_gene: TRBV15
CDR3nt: TGTGCCACCAGCAGGAAGTTCAGGGGGCCCCAGGACGAGCAGTACTTC
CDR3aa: CATSRKFRGPQDEQYF

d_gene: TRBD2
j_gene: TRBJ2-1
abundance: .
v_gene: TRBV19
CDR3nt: TGTGCCAGTAGTATCGGGGAGTACGGACTAGCGGGAGCCTACAATGAGCAGTTCTTC
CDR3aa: CASSIGEYGLAGAYNEQFF

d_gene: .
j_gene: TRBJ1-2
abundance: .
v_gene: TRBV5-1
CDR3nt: TGCGCCAGCAGCTTAGAGACACCCAACTATGGCTACACCTTC
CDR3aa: CASSLETPNYGYTF

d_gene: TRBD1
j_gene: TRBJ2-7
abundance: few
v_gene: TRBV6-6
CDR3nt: TGTGCCAGCAGTAGAGGGACAGAACGATACGAGCAGTACTTC
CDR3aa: CASSRGTERYEQYF

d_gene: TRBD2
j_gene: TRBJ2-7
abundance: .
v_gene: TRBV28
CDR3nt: TGTGCCAGCAGTAGGACTAGTGTCTACGAGCAGTACTTC
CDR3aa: CASSRTSVYEQYF

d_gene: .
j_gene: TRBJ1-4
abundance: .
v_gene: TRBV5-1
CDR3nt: TGCGCCAGCAGCTATCAACAGGATGAAAAACTGTTTTTT
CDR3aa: CASSYQQDEKLFF

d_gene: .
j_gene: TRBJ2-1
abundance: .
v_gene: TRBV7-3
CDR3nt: TGTGCCAGCAGCGGCGGCGGTGTGTCCTACAATGAGCAGTTCTTC
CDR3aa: CASSGGGVSYNEQFF

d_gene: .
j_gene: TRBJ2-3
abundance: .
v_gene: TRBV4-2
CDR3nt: TGTGCCAGCAGCCAAGGAGGGGGGAGGGCCTGGGAAGATACGCAGTATTTT
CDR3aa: CASSQGGGRAWEDTQYF

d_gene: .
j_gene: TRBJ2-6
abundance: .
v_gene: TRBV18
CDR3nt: TGTGCCAGCTCCCCAAATTTGGAGGGCGCCGGGGCCAACGTCCTGACTTTC
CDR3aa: CASSPNLEGAGANVLTF

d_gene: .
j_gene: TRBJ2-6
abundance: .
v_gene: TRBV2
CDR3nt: TGTGCCAGCAGTGAAGAGTTGGTCTTTACAGGGACTGGGGCCAACGTCCTGACTTTC
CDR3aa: CASSEELVFTGTGANVLTF

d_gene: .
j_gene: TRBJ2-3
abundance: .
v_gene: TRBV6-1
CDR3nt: TGTGCCAGCAAGACTACGACCACAGATACGCAGTATTTT
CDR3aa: CASKTTTTDTQYF

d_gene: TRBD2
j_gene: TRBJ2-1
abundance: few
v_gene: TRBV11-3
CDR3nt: TGTGCCAGCAGCTCGCCCAATAGCGGGAGGGCCTACAATGAGCAGTTCTTC
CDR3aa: CASSSPNSGRAYNEQFF

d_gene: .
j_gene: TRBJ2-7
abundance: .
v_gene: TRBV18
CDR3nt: TGTGCCAGCTCACCGGCAGCGGTTAGCTCCTACGAGCAGTACTTC
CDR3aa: CASSPAAVSSYEQYF

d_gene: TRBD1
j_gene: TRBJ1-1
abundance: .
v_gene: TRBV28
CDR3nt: TGTGCCAGCAGTTTAATAGGGGGCGGTACTGAAGCTTTCTTT
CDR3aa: CASSLIGGGTEAFF

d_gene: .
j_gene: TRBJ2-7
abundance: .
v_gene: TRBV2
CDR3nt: TGTGCCAGCAGGGAGGAACTTTACGAGCAGTACTTC
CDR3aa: CASREELYEQYF

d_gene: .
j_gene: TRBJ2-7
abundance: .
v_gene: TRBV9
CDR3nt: TGTGCCAGCAGCGTAGGCGTCACGGGGGAAACCTACGAGCAGTACTTC
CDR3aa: CASSVGVTGETYEQYF

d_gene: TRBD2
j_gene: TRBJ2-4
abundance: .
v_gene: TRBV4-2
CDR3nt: TGTGCCAGCAGCCAAGAAATAGCGGGAGCTAAAAGTACCAAAAACATTCAGTACTTC
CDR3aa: CASSQEIAGAKSTKNIQYF

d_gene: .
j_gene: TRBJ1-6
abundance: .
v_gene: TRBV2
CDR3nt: TGTGCCAGCAGTGGTGTCCGGGGTAATAATTCACCCCTCCACTTT
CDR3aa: CASSGVRGNNSPLHF

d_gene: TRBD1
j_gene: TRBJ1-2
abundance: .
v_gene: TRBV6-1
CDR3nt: TGTGCCAGCAGTGTCACTGGGACAGTAGGCTACACCTTC
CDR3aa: CASSVTGTVGYTF

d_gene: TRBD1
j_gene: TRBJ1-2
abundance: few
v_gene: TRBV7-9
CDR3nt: TGTGCCAGCAGCTTATTTCGACAGGGGGAAGGCTACACCTTC
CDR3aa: CASSLFRQGEGYTF

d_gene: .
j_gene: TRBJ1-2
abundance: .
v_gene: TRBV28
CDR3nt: TGTGCCAGCAGGGGGGGAGCCTGGAGGGGCTACACCTTC
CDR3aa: CASRGGAWRGYTF

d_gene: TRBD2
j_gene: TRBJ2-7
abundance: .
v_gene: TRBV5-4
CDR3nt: TGTGCCAGCAGCCTCGAGCGGGAATACGAGCAGTACTTC
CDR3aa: CASSLEREYEQYF

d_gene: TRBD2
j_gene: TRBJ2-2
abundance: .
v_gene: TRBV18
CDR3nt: TGTGCCAGCTCCCCGGGACTAGCGGAGAACACCGGGGAGCTGTTTTTT
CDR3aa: CASSPGLAENTGELFF

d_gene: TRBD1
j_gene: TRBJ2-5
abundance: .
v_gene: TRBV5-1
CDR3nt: TGCGCCAGCAGCTTCCAGGGGGCGCAAGAGACCCAGTACTTC
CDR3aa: CASSFQGAQETQYF

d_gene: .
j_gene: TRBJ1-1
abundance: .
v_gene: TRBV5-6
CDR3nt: TGTGCCAGCAGCTTGGGGCAGGGCCTCTCAAACACTGAAGCTTTCTTT
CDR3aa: CASSLGQGLSNTEAFF

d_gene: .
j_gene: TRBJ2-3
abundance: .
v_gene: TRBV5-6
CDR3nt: TGTGCCAGCAGCCCCCGGAGAGGTTGGGGGGATGCGCAGTATTTT
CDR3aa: CASSPRRGWGDAQYF

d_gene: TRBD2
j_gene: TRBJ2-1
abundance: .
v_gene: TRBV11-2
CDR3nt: TGTGCCAGCAGCTTAGGGACTAGCGGGAGGGCGAGGAATGAGCAGTTCTTC
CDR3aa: CASSLGTSGRARNEQFF

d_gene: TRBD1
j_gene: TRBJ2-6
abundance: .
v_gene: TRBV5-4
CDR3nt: TGTGCCAGCAGCCCAGGGGGCTGGAGCTCTGGGGCCAACGTCCTGACTTTC
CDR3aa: CASSPGGWSSGANVLTF

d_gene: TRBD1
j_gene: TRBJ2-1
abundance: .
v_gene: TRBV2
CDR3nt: TGTGCCAGCAGTGTACAGGGGACCAATGAGCAGTTCTTC
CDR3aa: CASSVQGTNEQFF

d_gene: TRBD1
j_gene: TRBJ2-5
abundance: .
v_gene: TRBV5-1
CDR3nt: TGCGCCAGCACCCGACAGGGAATCCAAGAGACCCAGTACTTC
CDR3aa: CASTRQGIQETQYF

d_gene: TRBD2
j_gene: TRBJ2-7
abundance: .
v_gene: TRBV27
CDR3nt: TGTGCCAGCAGTTTAAGGGGACTAGGCCTCTACGAGCAGTACTTC
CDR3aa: CASSLRGLGLYEQYF

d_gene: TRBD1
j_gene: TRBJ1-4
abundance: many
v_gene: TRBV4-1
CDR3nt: TGCGCCAGCAGCCAAGCTTGGAGACAGGGAGGTGAAAAACTGTTTTTT
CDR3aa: CASSQAWRQGGEKLFF

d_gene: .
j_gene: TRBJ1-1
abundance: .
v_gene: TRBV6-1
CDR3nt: TGTGCCAGCAGTGAATTTGTCAGGGTGGGGAACACTGAAGCTTTCTTT
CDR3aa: CASSEFVRVGNTEAFF

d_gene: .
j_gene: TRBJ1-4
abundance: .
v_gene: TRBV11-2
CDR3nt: TGTGCCAGCAGCTTGAGAAGAGAAAAACTGTTTTTT
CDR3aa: CASSLRREKLFF

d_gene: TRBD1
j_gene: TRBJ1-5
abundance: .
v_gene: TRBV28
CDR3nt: TGTGCAATAGGGCCAGGGGGCCAAATTGGTCAGCCCCAGCATTTT
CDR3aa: CAIGPGGQIGQPQHF

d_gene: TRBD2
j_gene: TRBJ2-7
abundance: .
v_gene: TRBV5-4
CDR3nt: TGTGCCAGCAGCCAGGGACTAGCGGGAGTCTACGAGCAGTACTTC
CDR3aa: CASSQGLAGVYEQYF

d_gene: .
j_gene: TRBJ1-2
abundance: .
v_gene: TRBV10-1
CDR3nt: TGCGCCAGCAGTGAGGAGCTCGGGGGTGGCTACACCTTC
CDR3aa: CASSEELGGGYTF